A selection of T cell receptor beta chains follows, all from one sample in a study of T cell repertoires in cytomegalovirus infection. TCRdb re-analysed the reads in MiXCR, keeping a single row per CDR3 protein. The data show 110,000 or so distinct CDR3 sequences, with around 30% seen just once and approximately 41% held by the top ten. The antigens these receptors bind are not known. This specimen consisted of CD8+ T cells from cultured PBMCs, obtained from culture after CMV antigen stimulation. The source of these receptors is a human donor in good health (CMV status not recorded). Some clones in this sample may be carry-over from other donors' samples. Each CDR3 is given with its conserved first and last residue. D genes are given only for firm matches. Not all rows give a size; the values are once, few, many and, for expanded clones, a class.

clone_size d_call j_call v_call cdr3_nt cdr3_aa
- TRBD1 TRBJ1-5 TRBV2 TGTGCCAGCAGGGGGGACAGCCATAGCAATCAGCCCCAGCATTTT CASRGDSHSNQPQHF
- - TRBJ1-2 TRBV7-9 TGTGCCAGCGGTAATGGTGGGAACTATGGCTACACCTTC CASGNGGNYGYTF
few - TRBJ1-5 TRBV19 TGTGCCAGTAGCCCGCGGGGGGTTGGCAATCAGCCCCAGCATTTT CASSPRGVGNQPQHF
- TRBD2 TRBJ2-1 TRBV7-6 TGTGCCAGCGGGAGCGGGGGGGCCTATAGTGAGCAGTTCTTC CASGSGGAYSEQFF
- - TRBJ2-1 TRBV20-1 TGCAGTGCTAGAGCTTCAACGGAGGGCTCCTACAATGAGCAGTTCTTC CSARASTEGSYNEQFF
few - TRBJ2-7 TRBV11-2 TGTGCCAGCAGCCTACGAGGATGGAATGGGGTGACCTCCTCCTACGAGCAGTACTTC CASSLRGWNGVTSSYEQYF
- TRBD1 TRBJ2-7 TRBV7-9 TGTGCCAGCAGCTGGACAGGGTCCGAGCAGTACTTC CASSWTGSEQYF
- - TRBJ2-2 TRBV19 TGTGCCAGTAGTATAGGTCGGGTAACCGGGGAGCTGTTTTTT CASSIGRVTGELFF
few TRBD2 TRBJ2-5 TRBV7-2 TGTGCCAGCAGCTTGGGCGGGGGGGTCATTGGAGAGACCCAGTACTTC CASSLGGGVIGETQYF
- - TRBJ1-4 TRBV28 TGTGCCAGCAGTTTATGGGGAATCCGGGACGGGGATCGAGATAATGAAAAACTGTTTTTT CASSLWGIRDGDRDNEKLFF
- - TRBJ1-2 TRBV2 TGTGCCAGCAGTGAAACAGGGTACTATGGCTACACCTTC CASSETGYYGYTF
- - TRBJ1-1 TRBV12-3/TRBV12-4 TGTGCCAGCAGTTTATTGAATGAAGCTTTCTTT CASSLLNEAFF
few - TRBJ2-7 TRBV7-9 TGTGCCAGCAGCTTTACAATGGGGGCGGGAGCCTACGAGCAGTACTTC CASSFTMGAGAYEQYF
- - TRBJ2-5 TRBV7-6 TGTGCCAGCAGCTTAGTTCGAGAGACCCAGTACTTC CASSLVRETQYF